Reported below is one T cell receptor (beta chain). The data are from a study of blood T cell repertoires in COVID-19. Turning to the study itself: Material from acute and convalescent COVID-19 was sourced from the United States, Italy and Spain. PBMCs, B-cell-depleted T cells, or T cells were the source of the cDNA or gDNA that made up the material.

The CDR3 runs to 14 residues. The ends were cut back, 2 bases at V and 1 base at J, with 6 bases in the middle. Per germline, CDR1 SGDLS and CDR2 YYNGEE. In the original analysis: Estimation of nucleated cell counts relied on the amplification of reference gene primers. Only in-frame clones appear in the TCRdb table, and some are missing; sequencing was by immunoSEQ multiplex PCR. The DNA gave D and trimming, while V, J and clone size come from that table. The sample contains 20,000 or so clones, roughly 90% of which appear only once. The receptor was isolated from a human donor in a cohort sampled during active COVID-19. The sample comprised peripheral blood. J is TRBJ2-2 and V is TRBV9; the D is unclear. DNA for the CDR3: TGTGCCAGCAGCGTCCGACTGAACACCGGGGAGCTGTTTTTT. Translated, it gives CASSVRLNTGELFF.